The rows below give T cell receptor beta chains drawn from one sample of a study of Graves' ophthalmopathy and Graves' hyperthyroidism. TCRdb used MiXCR to reprocess the multiplex PCR reads, holding one entry per CDR3 protein. The table records about 160,000 distinct CDR3 sequences, 30% to 45% of them present only once. Sequenced: peripheral blood. The source of these receptors is a man aged 25-45 years with Graves' ophthalmopathy. The CDR3 runs from the conserved cysteine through the conserved F or W. D genes are given only for firm matches. The listing skips clone size in some rows; elsewhere it reads once, few, many or a size class.

CDR3nt	CDR3aa	d_gene	j_gene	v_gene	abundance
TGCAGTGCTAGAGTTTTTGGCGGGGCAAACCAAGAGACCCAGTACTTC	CSARVFGGANQETQYF	NA	TRBJ2-5	TRBV20-1	NA
TGTGCCAGCAGTTCTCCGGGGTTGAAGCAGTACTTC	CASSSPGLKQYF	NA	TRBJ2-7	TRBV12-3/TRBV12-4	NA
TGCAGTGCCCACGGGCCCGGGGGCTGGAATTCACCCCTCCACTTT	CSAHGPGGWNSPLHF	NA	TRBJ1-6	TRBV20-1	many
TGCGCCAGCAGCCAAGATCTGGCAGGTTATAATTCACCCCTCCACTTT	CASSQDLAGYNSPLHF	NA	TRBJ1-6	TRBV4-3	many
TGTGCCAGCAGTAGGGAAAACTCTCACGAAGCTTTCTTT	CASSRENSHEAFF	NA	TRBJ1-1	TRBV6-2/TRBV6-3	many
TGTGCCAGCAGCTTTGCAGGGAAAACTGAAGCTTTCTTT	CASSFAGKTEAFF	NA	TRBJ1-1	TRBV7-2	once
TGTGCCAGCAGCGCCAGGCAGGGGGTTGGCACCGGGGAGCTGTTTTTT	CASSARQGVGTGELFF	TRBD1	TRBJ2-2	TRBV6-2/TRBV6-3	NA
TGTGCCAGCAGTGGACAGCTTAACTATGGCTACACCTTC	CASSGQLNYGYTF	NA	TRBJ1-2	TRBV6-1	few
TGTGCCAGCAGTTGGGTGGGCAGCGAGCAGTACTTC	CASSWVGSEQYF	NA	TRBJ2-7	TRBV2	NA
TGTGCCATCGGGGATCAACAGGCCAGCTCTGGAAACACCATATATTTT	CAIGDQQASSGNTIYF	NA	TRBJ1-3	TRBV10-3	many
TGCGCCAGCAGCCGAGACCCACAGAGCTCCTACGAGCAGTACTTC	CASSRDPQSSYEQYF	NA	TRBJ2-7	TRBV4-3	many
TGTGCCAGCAGTGCCCCCGGGACAGCGAACACTGAAGCTTTCTTT	CASSAPGTANTEAFF	TRBD1	TRBJ1-1	TRBV6-1	NA
TGTGCCAGCAGCTCGTATGGGGGCTACACCTTC	CASSSYGGYTF	NA	TRBJ1-2	TRBV7-2	many
TGTGCCAGCAGAGCCGGACTAGCGACGGTCGGGGAGCTGTTTTTT	CASRAGLATVGELFF	TRBD2	TRBJ2-2	TRBV6-1	NA
TGTGCCAGCAATCCGGGACTAGCGGGAGTGGAGTACGAGCAGTACTTC	CASNPGLAGVEYEQYF	TRBD2	TRBJ2-7	TRBV6-2/TRBV6-3	many
TGTGCCAGCAGTGAATGGGGGCCCTACGAGCAGTACTTC	CASSEWGPYEQYF	NA	TRBJ2-7	TRBV25-1	NA
TGTGCCAGTAGTACTAGGGGGGACAGGGCAAATCAGCCCCAGCATTTT	CASSTRGDRANQPQHF	TRBD1	TRBJ1-5	TRBV19	many
TGTGCCAGCAGTTACGTGGAGAGCACTGAAGCTTTCTTT	CASSYVESTEAFF	NA	TRBJ1-1	TRBV6-2/TRBV6-3	many
TGTGCCAGCAGCCCTCGGACAGGGGCATATGGCTACACCTTC	CASSPRTGAYGYTF	TRBD1	TRBJ1-2	TRBV7-2	few
TGTGCCAGCATGTCAGTCGCGGGGAATTCACCCCTCCACTTT	CASMSVAGNSPLHF	NA	TRBJ1-6	TRBV28	once
TGTGCCAGCAGCGTAGATGACCGAGACGTTGGGCAGTACTTC	CASSVDDRDVGQYF	NA	TRBJ2-7	TRBV9	NA
TGTGCCAGCAGTAATCAGGGAGCCACTGAAGCTTTCTTT	CASSNQGATEAFF	NA	TRBJ1-1	TRBV12-3/TRBV12-4	many
TGTGCCAGCAGCTTGGCGAACCCCTCAGATACGCAGTATTTT	CASSLANPSDTQYF	NA	TRBJ2-3	TRBV7-2	many
TGTGCTAGTGGTCCACAAGCCCAGCCCCAGCATTTT	CASGPQAQPQHF	NA	TRBJ1-5	TRBV12-5	many
TGTGCTAGCAGCTTAGGGGACGATCAGACTACCCAGTACTTC	CASSLGDDQTTQYF	NA	TRBJ2-5	TRBV7-7	many
TGTGCCTGGAGTGAAGCTGGGGGCTATGGCTACACCTTC	CAWSEAGGYGYTF	NA	TRBJ1-2	TRBV30	NA
TGCGCCAGCAGCCACCGGGACAGCCAAGAGACCCAGTACTTC	CASSHRDSQETQYF	TRBD1	TRBJ2-5	TRBV5-1	many
TGCAGTGCTAGAGGACTAGCCTACGAGCAGTACTTC	CSARGLAYEQYF	NA	TRBJ2-7	TRBV20-1	many
TGTGCCAGCAGTGAAGGGGCAGCGGGAGAGACCCAGTACTTC	CASSEGAAGETQYF	NA	TRBJ2-5	TRBV6-1	many
TGTGCCAGCAAACGTCCGGGAGGAACCGGGGAGCTGTTTTTT	CASKRPGGTGELFF	TRBD2	TRBJ2-2	TRBV28	NA
TGTGCCAGCAGTTACAGTCTAGCGGGTGCTAACACCGGGGAGCTGTTTTTT	CASSYSLAGANTGELFF	TRBD2	TRBJ2-2	TRBV6-2/TRBV6-3	many
TGTGCCAGCAGTTACCCGGGACTAGCAGGGTTCGGCGAGCAGTACTTC	CASSYPGLAGFGEQYF	TRBD2	TRBJ2-7	TRBV6-2/TRBV6-3	few
TGTGCCAGCAGCTACTCCGGGACCTCAACCTACGAGCAGTACTTC	CASSYSGTSTYEQYF	NA	TRBJ2-7	TRBV6-5	many
TGTGCCAGCAGTTACTCTGCGTCCACCTATGGCTACACCTTC	CASSYSASTYGYTF	NA	TRBJ1-2	TRBV6-5	NA
TGTGCCAGCAGAGTAAGCGGGATACAAGAGACCCAGTACTTC	CASRVSGIQETQYF	TRBD2	TRBJ2-5	TRBV7-2	many
TGTGCCTGGACTATACTGACTAGCGGGAGGTACGAGCAGTACTTC	CAWTILTSGRYEQYF	TRBD2	TRBJ2-7	TRBV30	many
TGCGCCAGCAGCCCCCCCCCTCTTAGGGGCAATCAGCCCCAGCATTTT	CASSPPPLRGNQPQHF	NA	TRBJ1-5	TRBV4-1	many
TGTGCCAGCAGCACCGGGACTAGCGGGAGAAGGGCCGGGGAGCTGTTTTTT	CASSTGTSGRRAGELFF	TRBD2	TRBJ2-2	TRBV9	many
TGTGCCAGCAGCTTAGGGGGTAGCCGATCGGGCTACGAGCAGTACTTC	CASSLGGSRSGYEQYF	NA	TRBJ2-7	TRBV11-3	many
TGTGCCAGCAGCTTAGAGGGAGGGATCGGCGGGGAGCTGTTTTTT	CASSLEGGIGGELFF	TRBD2	TRBJ2-2	TRBV7-8	many
TGTGCCAGCTCACCACAATCGAAGTTGAAAGGTAATCAGCCCCAGCATTTT	CASSPQSKLKGNQPQHF	NA	TRBJ1-5	TRBV18	many
TGTGCCAGCAGAAATGACAGACTCAGCAATCAGCCCCAGCATTTT	CASRNDRLSNQPQHF	NA	TRBJ1-5	TRBV12-3/TRBV12-4	many
TGTGCCAGCAGTTATGTGTGGAACGGTCCCTACACTGAAGCTTTCTTT	CASSYVWNGPYTEAFF	NA	TRBJ1-1	TRBV6-8	NA
TGTACCAGTAGTATCGCAGGTTCCTATGGCTACACCTTC	CTSSIAGSYGYTF	NA	TRBJ1-2	TRBV19	NA
TGTGCCAGCAGCCAAGATCACGGCACTGAAGCTTTCTTT	CASSQDHGTEAFF	NA	TRBJ1-1	TRBV4-2	many
TGTGCCAGCAGCTTAGGGATCAATCAGCCCCAGCATTTT	CASSLGINQPQHF	NA	TRBJ1-5	TRBV7-8	NA
TGTGCCACCTTTCGGGACTCCTACGAGCAGTACTTC	CATFRDSYEQYF	NA	TRBJ2-7	TRBV15	NA
TGTGCCAGCAGCCAAGATGAGGCGGAGAATTCACCCCTCCACTTT	CASSQDEAENSPLHF	NA	TRBJ1-6	TRBV3-1	many
TGTGCCAGCAGCCTAAGGGCAGGATCCTACGAGCAGTACTTC	CASSLRAGSYEQYF	NA	TRBJ2-7	TRBV11-3	many